The clone carrying this T cell receptor beta chain was observed many times. What it binds is not known. These data belong to a study of metastatic and nonmetastatic thyroid tumors. Whole-study context: For malignant and benign thyroid patients, tumor or nodule tissue and blood were the sources whose repertoires were compared.

Between the trimmed V and J ends, which lost 6 bases and 7 bases, there was a span of 18 bases. Germline V lookup: CDR1 DFQATT, CDR2 SNEGSKA (reference sequence). The CDR3 has 14 residues. Using MiXCR, TCRdb re-called clones from the PCR reads. Altogether about 13,000 clones are present, approximately 23% being singletons, with the ten largest covering about 11%. The entire patient cohort was treatment-naive prior to thyroid surgery. Study conclusions and caveats: The study reportedly found significantly higher TCR beta diversity in malignant thyroid tumors than benign nodules, in blood and tumor.

This TCR came from a female donor with papillary thyroid cancer or a benign thyroid nodule (not recorded which). Some clones in this sample may be carry-over from other donors' samples. What was sequenced was adjacent normal tissue. The V call is TRBV20-1, the J call TRBJ1-4; D remains unclear. In DNA, the CDR3 is TGCAGTGCGGACTCGGCGTCTGGGATTGAAAAACTGTTTTTT. Amino acid sequence: CSADSASGIEKLFF.